These 11 T cell receptor beta chains were sequenced from one sample in a study of blood T cell repertoires in COVID-19. Profiled with immunoSEQ multiplex PCR; TCRdb holds only in-frame clones, not every one. The sample has over 450,000 clones, around nine tenths seen once. Sequencing input: peripheral blood. The receptors shown here come from a woman aged 45-65 years with COVID-19, enrolled during active disease.

The rearrangement joins TRBV19 to TRBJ2-7; the D gene is possibly TRBD2 (5 bases). This CDR3 spans 12 amino acids. The germline V and J ends were trimmed by 5 bases and 10 bases, with 15 bases remaining between them. Germline values: CDR1 LNHDA, CDR2 SQIVND (reference sequence). The CDR3, as DNA: TGTGCCAGTAGTCCCCTCGAGGGCCCACAGTACTTC. This gives the protein CASSPLEGPQYF.

The rearrangement uses TRBV24-1 and TRBJ2-5; D might be TRBD1 (6 bases). With 2 bases removed from V and 1 base from J, the gap between germline ends came to 10 bases. The germline gives CDR1 KGHDR, CDR2 SFDVKD. The CDR3 loop spans 15 amino acids. In nucleotides, the CDR3 is TGTGCCACCAGTGATTGGCGACAGGTCCAAGAGACCCAGTACTTC. Its protein is CATSDWRQVQETQYF.

The rearrangement joins TRBV9 to TRBJ2-4; D is uncertain. V was cut by 5 bases and J by 5 bases, with 20 bases left in between. This CDR3 has 16 residues. Per germline, CDR1 SGDLS and CDR2 YYNGEE. In DNA, the CDR3 is TGTGCCAGCAGTGTATCGACTGAGAATTTCGAAAACATTCAGTACTTC. This translates into CASSVSTENFENIQYF.

The chain recombines TRBV9 with TRBJ2-2; 7 nucleotides agree with TRBD2. V trimming: 3 bases; J trimming: 2 bases; junction bases outside the gene matches: 7. CDR3 size: 16 residues. Per the germline V gene, CDR1 is SGDLS and CDR2 is YYNGEE. This CDR3 is CASSARTSPNTGELFF. Written as DNA, the CDR3 is TGTGCCAGCAGCGCACGGACTAGTCCAAACACCGGGGAGCTGTTTTTT.

This clone was observed a single time. The chain couples TRBV28 to TRBJ2-7; 8 bases agree with TRBD1. Germline loops: CDR1 MDHEN, CDR2 SYDVKM. This CDR3 spans 15 amino acids. V lost 5 bases and J lost 3; bases outside the gene matches: 9. The DNA for the CDR3 is TGTGCCAGCAGTGCGGACAGGGTAGAAGTCTACGAGCAGTACTTC. As protein: CASSADRVEVYEQYF.

The genes are TRBV4-1 and TRBJ1-2; tentative D call: TRBD1 (5 bases). V lost 4 bases to trimming and J lost 4 bases, with 19 bases between them. Germline lookup yields CDR1 MGHRA and CDR2 YSYEKL. The CDR3 runs to 16 residues. CDR3: CASSPHQGSIPYGYTF. In DNA form, the CDR3 reads TGCGCCAGCAGCCCGCATCAGGGATCCATCCCCTATGGCTACACCTTC.

The chain links TRBV11-2 to TRBJ2-7; TRBD1 matches at 8 bases. CDR3 size: 12 residues. Losses at the gene ends were 5 bases for V and 6 bases for J; bases not matched to a gene: 3. Germline lookup yields CDR1 SGHAT and CDR2 FQNNGV. The CDR3 reads CASSAGTGEQYF. CDR3 coding DNA: TGTGCCAGCAGCGCCGGGACAGGCGAGCAGTACTTC.

The chain couples TRBV29-1 to TRBJ1-1, with 9 bases that match TRBD1. V lost 7 bases to trimming and J lost 2 bases; unmatched junction nucleotides: 5. The CDR3 consists of 13 residues. Germline V gene sequence: CDR1 SQVTM, CDR2 ANQGSEA. This chain's CDR3 is CSGSGQGNTEAFF. The CDR3 DNA reads as TGCAGCGGTTCGGGACAGGGCAACACTGAAGCTTTCTTT. Full variable domain (outside the CDR3, taken from reference TRBV29-1 and TRBJ1-1): SAVISQKPSRDICQRGTSLTIQCQVDSQVTMMFWYRQQPGQSLTLIATANQGSEATYESGFVIDKFPISRPNLTFSTLTVSNMSPEDSSIYLCSGSGQGNTEAFFGQGTRLTVV.

This clone was counted once. This chain joins TRBV11-3 and TRBJ2-3; possible D gene TRBD2, 7 bases. The CDR3 runs 13 residues. Trimming cost V 5 bases and J 9 bases, with 15 bases left between them. In germline, CDR1 is SGHNT, CDR2 YENEEA. CDR3 in amino acids: CASSRRGEGTQYF. As DNA, the CDR3 is TGTGCCAGCAGCCGGAGGGGGGAGGGGACGCAGTATTTT.

CDR3 protein: CASRSGLAGTGELFF. The DNA of the CDR3 is TGTGCCAGCAGATCCGGACTAGCGGGTACCGGGGAGCTGTTTTTT. V usage is TRBV7-8 and J usage is TRBJ2-2; 11 bases align to TRBD2. Germline CDR1 is SGHVS and CDR2 is FQNEAQ. Trimming removed 6 bases from V and 5 bases from J; junction bases left unmatched: 5. This CDR3 is built from 15 residues. The complete variable domain, with remaining parts taken from reference TRBV7-8 and TRBJ2-2, reads GAGVSQSPRYKVAKRGQDVALRCDPISGHVSLFWYQQALGQGPEFLTYFQNEAQLDKSGLPSDRFFAERPEGSVSTLKIQRTQQEDSAVYLCASRSGLAGTGELFFGEGSRLTVL.

Of note for this clone: Other DNA sequences in the same sample also yield this CDR3. The J gene is TRBJ1-1, the V gene TRBV6-5; 7 bases agree with TRBD1. The CDR3 covers 14 residues. Losses at the gene ends were 6 bases for V and 0 bases for J; bases not matched to a gene: 4. CDR1 is MNHEY and CDR2 is SVGAGI in the germline V gene. As DNA, the CDR3 is TGTGCCAGCAGCCGGGGACAGATGAACACTGAAGCTTTCTTT. This codes for CASSRGQMNTEAFF.